The table lists the clone carrying this T cell receptor beta chain with a count of one. No antigen is known for it. Each subset's genomic DNA was split evenly across several immunoSEQ plates. Clones were read by immunoSEQ multiplex PCR, and TCRdb kept only the in-frame ones, dropping some. Of around 700,000 clones in the sample, approximately 79% were seen once. In the CD4+ fraction, cells were divided into CD45RA+ naive and CD45RA-negative memory subsets. The data were obtained in a study of shared clonotypes between healthy human individuals. Findings and caveats of the study: Clonotype sharing among donors, it was expected, would be affected by sequencing depth. Naive subsets, compared against memory subsets, generally had larger estimated richness values.

The CDR3 runs 14 residues. Germline V gene data show CDR1 as SGHDN and CDR2 as FVKESK. Trimming removed 1 base from V and 4 bases from J; junction bases left unmatched: 2. The material sequenced was memory CD4+ T cells sorted from blood. Subset indicated: CD45RA-negative fraction. The V call is TRBV14, the J call TRBJ1-2; TRBD1 matches 8 bases. The sequence was obtained from a woman aged 25 to 39 in good health. CDR3 in DNA: TGTGCCAGCAGCCAAGGACAGGGGTTCTATGGCTACACCTTC. Protein sequence: CASSQGQGFYGYTF.